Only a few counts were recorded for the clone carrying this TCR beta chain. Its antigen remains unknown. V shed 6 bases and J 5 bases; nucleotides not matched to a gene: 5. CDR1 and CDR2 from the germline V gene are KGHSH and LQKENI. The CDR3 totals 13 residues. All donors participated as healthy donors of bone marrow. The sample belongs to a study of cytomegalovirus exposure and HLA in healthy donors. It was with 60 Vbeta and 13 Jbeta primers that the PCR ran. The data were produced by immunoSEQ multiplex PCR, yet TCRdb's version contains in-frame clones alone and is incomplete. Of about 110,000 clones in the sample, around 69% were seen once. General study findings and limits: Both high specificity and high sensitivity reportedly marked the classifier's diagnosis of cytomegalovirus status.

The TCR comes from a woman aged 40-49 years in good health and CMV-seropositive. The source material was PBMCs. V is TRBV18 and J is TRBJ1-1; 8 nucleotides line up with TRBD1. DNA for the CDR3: TGTGCCAGCTCGCAGGGGGCTCAGACTGAAGCTTTCTTT. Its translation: CASSQGAQTEAFF.